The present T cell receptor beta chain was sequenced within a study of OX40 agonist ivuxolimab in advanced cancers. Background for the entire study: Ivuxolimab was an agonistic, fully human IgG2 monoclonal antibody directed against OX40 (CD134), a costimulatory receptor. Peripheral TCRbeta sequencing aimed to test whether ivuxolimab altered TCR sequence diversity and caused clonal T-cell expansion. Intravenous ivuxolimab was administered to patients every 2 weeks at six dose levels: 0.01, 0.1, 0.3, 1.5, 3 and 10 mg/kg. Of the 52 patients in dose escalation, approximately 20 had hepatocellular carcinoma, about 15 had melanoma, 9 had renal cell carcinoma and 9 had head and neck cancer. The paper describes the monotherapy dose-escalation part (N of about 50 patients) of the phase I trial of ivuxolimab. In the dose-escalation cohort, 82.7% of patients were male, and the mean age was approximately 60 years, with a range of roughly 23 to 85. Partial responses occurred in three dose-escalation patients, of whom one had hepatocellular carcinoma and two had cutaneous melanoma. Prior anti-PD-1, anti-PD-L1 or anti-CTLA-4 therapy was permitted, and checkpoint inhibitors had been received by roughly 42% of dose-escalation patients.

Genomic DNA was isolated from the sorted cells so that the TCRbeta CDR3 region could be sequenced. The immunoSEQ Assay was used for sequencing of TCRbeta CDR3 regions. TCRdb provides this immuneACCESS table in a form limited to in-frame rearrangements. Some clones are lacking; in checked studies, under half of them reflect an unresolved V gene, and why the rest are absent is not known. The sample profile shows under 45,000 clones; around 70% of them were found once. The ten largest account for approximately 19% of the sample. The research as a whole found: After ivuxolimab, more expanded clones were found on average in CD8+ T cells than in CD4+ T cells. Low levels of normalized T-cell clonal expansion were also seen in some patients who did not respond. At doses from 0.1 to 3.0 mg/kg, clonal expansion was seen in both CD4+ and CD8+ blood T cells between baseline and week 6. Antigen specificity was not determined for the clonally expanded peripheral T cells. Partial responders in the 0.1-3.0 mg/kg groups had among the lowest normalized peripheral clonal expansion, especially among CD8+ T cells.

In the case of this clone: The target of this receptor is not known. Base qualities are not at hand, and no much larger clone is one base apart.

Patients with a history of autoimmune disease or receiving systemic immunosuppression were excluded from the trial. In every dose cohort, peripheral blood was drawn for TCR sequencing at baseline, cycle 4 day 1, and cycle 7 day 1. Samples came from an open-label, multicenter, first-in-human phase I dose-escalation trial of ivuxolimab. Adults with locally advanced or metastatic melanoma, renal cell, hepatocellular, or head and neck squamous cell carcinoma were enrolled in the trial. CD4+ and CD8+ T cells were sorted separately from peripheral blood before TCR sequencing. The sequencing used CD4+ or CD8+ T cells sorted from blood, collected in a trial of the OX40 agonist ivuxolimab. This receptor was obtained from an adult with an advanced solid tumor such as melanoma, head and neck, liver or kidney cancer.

CDR3 loop: CASSGREGRYYEQYF. The sequenced DNA: TGTGCCAGCTCTGGGCGAGAGGGGAGGTACTACGAGCAGTACTTC. The chain is assembled from TRBV5-4 and TRBJ2-5; possibly the D gene is TRBD2, per 6 matching bases. The closer fit of TRBJ2-7 to the DNA end suggests the J call may be wrong. CDR1 and CDR2 are read off the germline V gene (reference sequence) as SGHNT and YYREEE. Its CDR3 holds 15 amino acids, cysteine through phenylalanine. Of all the DNA, just the CDR3 is kept, 45 bases in frame from base 1.